The rows below give T cell receptor beta chains drawn from one sample of a study of blood T cell repertoires in COVID-19. This table comes from immunoSEQ multiplex PCR, and its TCRdb copy is limited to in-frame clones, with some not included. The data hold 150,000 to 200,000 clones, with around 90% observed a single time. The sequenced material came from peripheral blood. The source is a man aged 35 to 55 with active or convalescent COVID-19. Both conserved end residues are part of each CDR3. D genes are given only for firm matches. The listing skips clone size in some rows; elsewhere it reads once, few, many or a size class.

>TRBJ1-3|NA|TRBV5-5|NA
TGTGCCAGCAGCCCTCGTAACAGGGCGAACTCTGGAAACACCATATATTTT
CASSPRNRANSGNTIYF
>TRBJ1-6|NA|TRBV28|NA
TGTGCCAGCAGATTGACAGGATGGGAATCACCCCTCCACTTT
CASRLTGWESPLHF
>TRBJ1-1|NA|TRBV5-1|NA
TGCGCCAGCAGACCGACAGGAGTCCCTGAAGCTTTCTTT
CASRPTGVPEAFF
>TRBJ1-6|NA|TRBV5-5|NA
TGTGCCAGCACGCAATTACCAACAGGGTTCTATAATTCACCCCTCCACTTT
CASTQLPTGFYNSPLHF
>TRBJ1-1|few|TRBV7-9|NA
TGTGCCAGCACGTTCGCGCTTGGGAACACTGAAGCTTTCTTT
CASTFALGNTEAFF
>TRBJ2-3|NA|TRBV9|TRBD2
TGTGCCAGCAGCGTAGAAGCGGGAGGTTCAACAGATACGCAGTATTTT
CASSVEAGGSTDTQYF
>TRBJ2-1|NA|TRBV19|TRBD2
TGTGCCAGTAGTACGAGCGGGGGGGCGGTCTACAATGAGCAGTTCTTC
CASSTSGGAVYNEQFF
>TRBJ2-3|NA|TRBV19|NA
TGTGCCAGTAGTATAATGATACACACAGATACGCAGTATTTT
CASSIMIHTDTQYF
>TRBJ1-6|NA|TRBV11-3|NA
TGTGCCAGCAGACGTAGCGGGGCAGGGAATTCACCCCTCCACTTT
CASRRSGAGNSPLHF
>TRBJ2-3|NA|TRBV6-1|TRBD2
TGTGCCAGCAGTGATGGGAGGGCCCCAGATACGCAGTATTTT
CASSDGRAPDTQYF
>TRBJ2-1|NA|TRBV24-1|TRBD2
TGTGCCACCAGTGACGAACTAGCGACCTCCTACAATGAGCAGTTCTTC
CATSDELATSYNEQFF
>TRBJ2-3|NA|TRBV5-1|NA
TGCGCCAGCAGAAGGGGCAGCACAGATACGCAGTATTTT
CASRRGSTDTQYF
>TRBJ1-5|NA|TRBV27|TRBD1
TGTGCCAGCACCGGGGGACAGGGTGAAAGCAATCAGCCCCAGCATTTT
CASTGGQGESNQPQHF
>TRBJ1-4|NA|TRBV2|NA
TGTGCCACCCAATTTGGGCGTAATGAAAAACTGTTTTTT
CATQFGRNEKLFF
>TRBJ1-1|NA|TRBV5-1|NA
TGCGCCAGCAGCTTGGCGGCAGGGTTAGCTGAAGCTTTCTTT
CASSLAAGLAEAFF
>TRBJ1-1|NA|TRBV7-2|NA
TGTGCCAGCAGCTTAATAATTGGTCGTCGGACGGGATCCACTGAAGCTTTCTTT
CASSLIIGRRTGSTEAFF
>TRBJ2-1|NA|TRBV11-3|TRBD2
TGTGCCAGCAGCTTAGAAGCGGGGGGCCTAGACAATGAGCAGTTCTTC
CASSLEAGGLDNEQFF
>TRBJ2-3|NA|TRBV4-3|TRBD1
TGCGCCAGCAGCCAAGGATCTCGGAGACAGGGAAGTTCAGATACGCAGTATTTT
CASSQGSRRQGSSDTQYF
>TRBJ2-7|NA|TRBV18|TRBD1
TGTGCCAGCTCAATCGACAGGGGTCCTAGCAACGAGCAGTACTTC
CASSIDRGPSNEQYF
>TRBJ2-5|NA|TRBV9|TRBD2
TGTGCCAGCAGCGTTCGGGACGGGGGGTACCAAGAGACCCAGTACTTC
CASSVRDGGYQETQYF
>TRBJ1-1|NA|TRBV29-1|NA
TGCAGCGTTGAAAGAGGGTTGAACACTGAAGCTTTCTTT
CSVERGLNTEAFF
>TRBJ2-2|NA|TRBV2|NA
TGTGCCAGCAGTCCCCGGGTACCTAAGCCCAACCCCCTGACCGGGGAGCTGTTTTTT
CASSPRVPKPNPLTGELFF
>TRBJ1-4|NA|TRBV28|TRBD1
TGTGCCAGCACCCCCGGGACAGGGTTTCTGGCGGAGAATGAAAAACTGTTTTTT
CASTPGTGFLAENEKLFF
>TRBJ1-1|NA|TRBV20-1|NA
TGCAGTGCTAGTGGTTTTGGGGCGACGAGCACTGAAGCTTTCTTT
CSASGFGATSTEAFF
>TRBJ2-7|NA|TRBV9|TRBD1
TGTGCCAGCAGCCCCCGGACAGGGCAAACCTCCTACGAGCAGTACTTC
CASSPRTGQTSYEQYF
>TRBJ2-7|NA|TRBV11-3|TRBD2
TGTGCCAGCAGCTTAGGACTAGCGGGAGTACAAAGTCACTACGAGCAGTACTTC
CASSLGLAGVQSHYEQYF
>TRBJ1-1|NA|TRBV27|NA
TGTGCCAGCAGTTTAGGTATGGGGAGAGGCACTGAAGCTTTCTTT
CASSLGMGRGTEAFF
>TRBJ2-1|NA|TRBV7-2|NA
TGTGCCAGCAGCTTAGCGACAGTTCTTGAGCAGTTCTTC
CASSLATVLEQFF
>TRBJ1-1|NA|TRBV10-3|TRBD1
TGTGCCATCAGCGGACAGGCGAACACTGAAGCTTTCTTT
CAISGQANTEAFF
>TRBJ2-3|NA|TRBV7-7|TRBD2
TGTGCTAGCAGCTTAGCCGGGACTAGCGGCACAGATACGCAGTATTTT
CASSLAGTSGTDTQYF
>TRBJ1-2|NA|TRBV28|NA
TGTGCCAGCAGTTTATTGCCACAGGGCCGTTATGGCTACACCTTC
CASSLLPQGRYGYTF
>TRBJ2-2|NA|TRBV28|NA
TGTGCCAGCAGTGGATTTGGCATCGGGGGTTCCGGGGAGCTGTTTTTT
CASSGFGIGGSGELFF
>TRBJ1-4|NA|TRBV4-1|TRBD1
TGCGCCAGCAGATCTCTTGGAGTATGGGACAGGGCAGGGAAACTGTTTTTT
CASRSLGVWDRAGKLFF
>TRBJ2-3|once|TRBV4-3|TRBD2
TGCGCCAGCAGCCAAGATCTCACTAGCGGGGGGGCAGCGAGCGCAGATACGCAGTATTTT
CASSQDLTSGGAASADTQYF
>TRBJ1-1|NA|TRBV10-3|TRBD1
TGTGCCATCAGACCCGGGACAGGGAATTCGGTTTTCTTT
CAIRPGTGNSVFF
>TRBJ2-3|NA|TRBV7-9|TRBD1
TGTGCCAGCAGCCCCCGACAGGGATTCCCAGATACGCAGTATTTT
CASSPRQGFPDTQYF